The clone carrying this TCR beta chain was recorded a few times. Its antigen is not known. These data belong to a study of beta chain features in type 1 diabetes. In the study overall: In all, some 110 million sorted cells from all samples were analyzed.

Every isolated RNA sample was fully reverse transcribed, so sequencing captured expressed TCRB transcripts. Assay used: immunoSEQ multiplex PCR; TCRdb lists only in-frame clones, some missing. The sample gives about 270,000 clones, roughly an eighth of which show up once; roughly 0.018% is in the top ten. The CDR3 extends over 15 amino acids. The germline V gene has CDR1 SGHRS and CDR2 YFSETQ. Trimming cost V 5 bases and J 3 bases; bases outside gene matches: 7. General study points: TCRB CDR3s from Type 1 diabetes patients were moderately but significantly shorter in all four CD4+ subsets. Sampled from patients, naive, central memory and Treg TCRB repertoires appeared more similar than those sampled from healthy donors. Shorter templates may be favored by PCR, equally so in patients and controls.

All of the sorted populations showed purity greater than 95%. Sequences were obtained from naive CD4+ T cells from blood. The V gene is TRBV5-1, the J gene TRBJ2-7, with TRBD2 matching over 11 bases. The receptor's source is a man between 25 and 39 years old with type 1 diabetes. The DNA for the CDR3 is TGCGCCAGCAGAGAGTCCCTAGCGGGAGGCTACGAGCAGTACTTC. Translation gives CASRESLAGGYEQYF.